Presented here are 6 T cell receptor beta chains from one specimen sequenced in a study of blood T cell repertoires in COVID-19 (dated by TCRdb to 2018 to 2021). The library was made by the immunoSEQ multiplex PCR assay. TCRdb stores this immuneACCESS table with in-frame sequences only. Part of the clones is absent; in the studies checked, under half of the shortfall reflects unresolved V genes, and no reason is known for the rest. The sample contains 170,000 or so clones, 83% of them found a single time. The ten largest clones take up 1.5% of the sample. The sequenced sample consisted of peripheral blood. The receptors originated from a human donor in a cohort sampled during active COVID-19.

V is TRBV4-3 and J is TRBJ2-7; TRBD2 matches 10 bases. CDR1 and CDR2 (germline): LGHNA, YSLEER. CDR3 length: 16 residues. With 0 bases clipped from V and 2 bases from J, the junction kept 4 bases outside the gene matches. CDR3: CASSQDRSGGAYEQYF. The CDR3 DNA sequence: TGCGCCAGCAGCCAAGATAGAAGCGGGGGGGCCTACGAGCAGTACTTC.

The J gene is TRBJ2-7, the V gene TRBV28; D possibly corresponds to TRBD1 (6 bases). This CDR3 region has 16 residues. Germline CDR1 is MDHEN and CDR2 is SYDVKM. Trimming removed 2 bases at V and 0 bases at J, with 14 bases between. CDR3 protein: CASSLNLGQASYEQYF. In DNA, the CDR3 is TGTGCCAGCAGTTTAAACTTGGGACAAGCCTCCTACGAGCAGTACTTC.

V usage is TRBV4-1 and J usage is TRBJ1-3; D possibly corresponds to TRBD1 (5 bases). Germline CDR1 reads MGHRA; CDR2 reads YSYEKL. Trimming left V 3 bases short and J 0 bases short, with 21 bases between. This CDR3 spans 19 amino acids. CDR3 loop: CASSQDKSRGSSSGNTIYF. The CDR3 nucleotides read TGCGCCAGCAGCCAGGATAAGTCACGGGGGTCCTCCTCTGGAAACACCATATATTTT.

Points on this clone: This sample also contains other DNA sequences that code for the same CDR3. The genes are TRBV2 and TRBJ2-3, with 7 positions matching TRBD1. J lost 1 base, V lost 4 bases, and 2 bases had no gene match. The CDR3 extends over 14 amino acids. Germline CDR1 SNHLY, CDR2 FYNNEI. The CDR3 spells CASSGQGGTDTQYF. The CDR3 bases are TGTGCCAGCAGTGGACAGGGAGGCACAGATACGCAGTATTTT. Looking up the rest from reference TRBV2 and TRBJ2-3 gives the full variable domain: EPEVTQTPSHQVTQMGQEVILRCVPISNHLYFYWYRQILGQKVEFLVSFYNNEISEKSEIFDDQFSVERPDGSNFTLKIRSTKLEDSAMYFCASSGQGGTDTQYFGPGTRLTVL.

The CDR3 nucleotides are TGCGCCAGCAGCTTGGAGCCTAGCGGGAGCTCGCCCGGAAATGAGCAGTTCTTC. It yields the protein CASSLEPSGSSPGNEQFF. The chain is built from TRBV5-1 and TRBJ2-1; TRBD2 agrees at 10 bases. Trimming removed 0 bases from V and 7 bases from J; junction bases left unmatched: 13. CDR1 and CDR2 from the germline V gene are SGHRS and YFSETQ. The CDR3 runs to 18 residues. Full variable domain (missing parts from reference TRBV5-1 and TRBJ2-1): KAGVTQTPRYLIKTRGQQVTLSCSPISGHRSVSWYQQTPGQGLQFLFEYFSETQRNKGNFPGRFSGRQFSNSRSEMNVSTLELGDSALYLCASSLEPSGSSPGNEQFFGPGTRLTVL.

The CDR3: CASSPKSGNLRDRAEAFF. CDR3 nucleotides: TGTGCCAGCAGCCCGAAAAGCGGAAACCTCCGGGACAGGGCTGAAGCTTTCTTT. V and J are TRBV3-1 (or the pseudogene TRBV3-2) and TRBJ1-1, with 9 bases fitting TRBD1. The CDR3 covers 18 residues. V was pared by 4 bases and J by 6 bases, with 18 bases of the junction left unmatched. CDR1 and CDR2 (germline): LGHDT, YNNKEL (reference sequence).